These T cell receptor beta chains were read from a single sample in a study of technical replicates of blood from a few donors. The method was immunoSEQ multiplex PCR; TCRdb's version includes in-frame clones alone and lacks a portion of them. The repertoire holds about 97,000 clones, with 95% to 96% as singletons. The material sequenced was T cells isolated from PBMCs. The receptors were sampled from a human donor in good health. CDR3s include the opening cysteine and the closing phenylalanine or tryptophan. The order of the fields is CDR3 length, D gene, J gene, V gene, CDR3 DNA, CDR3 protein. A D gene is named only where the DNA matches it firmly.

length: 15; D: .; J: TRBJ2-7; V: TRBV13; DNA: TGTGCCAGCAGCGCCTCTAGTAGACTTTCCTACGAGCAGTACTTC; CDR3: CASSASSRLSYEQYF
length: 14; D: TRBD2; J: TRBJ2-7; V: TRBV4-3; DNA: TGCGCCAGCAGCCTACTAGCGTTTACCTACGAGCAGTACTTC; CDR3: CASSLLAFTYEQYF
length: 15; D: TRBD2; J: TRBJ2-7; V: TRBV2; DNA: TGTGCCAGCACCCCATTTGGGCAGGGCGGGGGGGAGCAGTACTTC; CDR3: CASTPFGQGGGEQYF
length: 16; D: TRBD1; J: TRBJ1-2; V: TRBV27; DNA: TGTGCCAGCAGTTTAGTAGGGGGACAGGGGCTTGGTGGCTACACCTTC; CDR3: CASSLVGGQGLGGYTF
length: 16; D: TRBD2; J: TRBJ2-7; V: TRBV4-3; DNA: TGCGCCAGCAGCCAAGATAGGTTTGCTAGCGGCTACGAGCAGTACTTC; CDR3: CASSQDRFASGYEQYF
length: 15; D: TRBD1; J: TRBJ1-3; V: TRBV5-1; DNA: TGCGCCAGCAGCTTGGCCTCGGACAGGGGAGACACCATATATTTT; CDR3: CASSLASDRGDTIYF
length: 16; D: TRBD1; J: TRBJ1-2; V: TRBV7-9; DNA: TGTGCCAGCAGCTTAGGGAGCAGGGGGCGCCGGTATGGCTACACCTTC; CDR3: CASSLGSRGRRYGYTF
length: 12; D: .; J: TRBJ1-4; V: TRBV18; DNA: TGTGCCAGCTCACACTATAATGAAAAACTGTTTTTT; CDR3: CASSHYNEKLFF
length: 15; D: .; J: TRBJ1-5; V: TRBV4-1; DNA: TGCGCCAGCAGCCAAGAATGGCCAGGCAAAGAGCCCCAGCATTTT; CDR3: CASSQEWPGKEPQHF
length: 16; D: TRBD2; J: TRBJ2-3; V: TRBV13; DNA: TGTGCCAGCAGCTTAGGTACGGGAGGGGACGCAGATACGCAGTATTTT; CDR3: CASSLGTGGDADTQYF
length: 13; D: TRBD2; J: TRBJ2-7; V: TRBV4-2; DNA: TGTGCCAGCAGCCAAACCCTAGCGGGGGCCCCTTACTTC; CDR3: CASSQTLAGAPYF
length: 16; D: .; J: TRBJ1-5; V: TRBV7-9; DNA: TGTGCCAGCAGCTTTGGGACGGGAGATAGCAATCAGCCCCAGCATTTT; CDR3: CASSFGTGDSNQPQHF
length: 18; D: .; J: TRBJ1-3; V: TRBV4-3; DNA: TGCGCCAGCAGTACTTTCGATGGGGCAGCTTTCTCTGGAAACACCATATATTTT; CDR3: CASSTFDGAAFSGNTIYF
length: 16; D: .; J: TRBJ2-3; V: TRBV13; DNA: TGTGCCGGCAGCTTGGGGCGGGGGCCTCCTCCAGATACGCAGTATTTT; CDR3: CAGSLGRGPPPDTQYF
length: 14; D: TRBD1; J: TRBJ1-3; V: TRBV5-1; DNA: TGCGCCAGCGGGACAGGGACTTCTGGAAACACCATATATTTT; CDR3: CASGTGTSGNTIYF
length: 10; D: .; J: TRBJ2-3; V: TRBV28; DNA: TGTGCCAGCAGTCCAAATACGCAGTATTTT; CDR3: CASSPNTQYF
length: 10; D: .; J: TRBJ2-3; V: TRBV7-3; DNA: TGTGCCAGGGAGGGAGATACGCAGTATTTT; CDR3: CAREGDTQYF